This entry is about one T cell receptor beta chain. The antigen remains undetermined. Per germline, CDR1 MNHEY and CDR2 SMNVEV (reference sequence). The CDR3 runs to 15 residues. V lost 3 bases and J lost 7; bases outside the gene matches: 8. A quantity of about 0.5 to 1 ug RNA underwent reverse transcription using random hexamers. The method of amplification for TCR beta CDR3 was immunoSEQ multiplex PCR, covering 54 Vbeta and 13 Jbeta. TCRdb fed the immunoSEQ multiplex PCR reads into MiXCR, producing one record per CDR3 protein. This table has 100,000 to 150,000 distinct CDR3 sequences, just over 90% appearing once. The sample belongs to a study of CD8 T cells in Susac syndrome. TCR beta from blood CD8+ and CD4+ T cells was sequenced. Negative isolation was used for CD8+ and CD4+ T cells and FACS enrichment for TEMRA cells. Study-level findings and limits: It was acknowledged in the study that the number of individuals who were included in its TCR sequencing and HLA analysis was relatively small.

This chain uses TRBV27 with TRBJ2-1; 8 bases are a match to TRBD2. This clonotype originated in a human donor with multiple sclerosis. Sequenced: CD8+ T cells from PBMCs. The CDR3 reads CASSFGGAGRNEQFF. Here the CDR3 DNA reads TGTGCCAGCAGTTTCGGGGGGGCAGGGAGGAATGAGCAGTTCTTC.